This T cell receptor (beta chain) is from a study of beta chain features in type 1 diabetes. It was one heparinised blood draw, averaging around 120 mL, that each donor gave. Notes on the study in general: When VDJ junctions were examined, type 1 diabetes patients showed fewer insertions and more deletions. The study left unresolved whether HLA type influences TCRB rearrangement. All four CD4+ subsets from Type 1 diabetes patients carried moderately but significantly shorter TCRB CDR3s.

Germline assignment: CDR1 MNHNS and CDR2 SASEGT. Trimming took off 8 bases at V and 2 bases at J, with 15 bases between the two ends. The CDR3 sequence is 14 residues long. This clone was detected only a few times. Its cognate antigen is unknown. Expressed TCRB transcripts were sequenced because the entire RNA isolate underwent reverse transcription. Generated by immunoSEQ multiplex PCR, the TCRdb table keeps only in-frame clones and is missing some. Of roughly 280,000 clones listed, around 24% are singletons. This chain joins TRBV6-1 and TRBJ2-5; tentatively, D is TRBD2 (6 bases). Sequenced material: naive CD4+ T cells from blood. This TCR came from a woman in her twenties or thirties with type 1 diabetes. The CDR3 is CASSWGAGQETQYF. The CDR3 DNA reads as TGTGCCAGCTCTTGGGGCGCGGGGCAAGAGACCCAGTACTTC.